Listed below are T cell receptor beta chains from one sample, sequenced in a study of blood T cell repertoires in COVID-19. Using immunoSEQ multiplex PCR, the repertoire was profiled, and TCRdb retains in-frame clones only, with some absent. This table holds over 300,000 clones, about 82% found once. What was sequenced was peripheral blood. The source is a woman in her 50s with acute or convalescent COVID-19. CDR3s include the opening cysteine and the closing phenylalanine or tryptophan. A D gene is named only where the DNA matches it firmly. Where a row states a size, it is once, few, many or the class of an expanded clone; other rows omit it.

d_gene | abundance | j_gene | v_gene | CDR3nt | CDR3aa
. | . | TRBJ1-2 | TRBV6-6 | TGTGCCAGCACCTACGGGGCCTTTTACGGCGTCAGCTCGAACTATGGCTACACCTTC | CASTYGAFYGVSSNYGYTF
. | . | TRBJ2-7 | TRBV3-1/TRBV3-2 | TGTGCCAGCAGCCAAAGAGGTGGGATCGGGGGCGAGCAGTACTTC | CASSQRGGIGGEQYF
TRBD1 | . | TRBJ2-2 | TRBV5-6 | TGTGCCAGCAGCTTGTACCAGGGGGCCACCGGGGAGCTGTTTTTT | CASSLYQGATGELFF
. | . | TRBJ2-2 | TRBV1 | TGCACCAGCAGCCAAGATCTTTGGCACGGGAGGGGGACCGGGGAGCTGTTTTTT | CTSSQDLWHGRGTGELFF
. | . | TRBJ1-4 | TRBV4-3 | TGCGCCAGCAGCCTCCAGATTAATGAAAAACTGTTTTTT | CASSLQINEKLFF
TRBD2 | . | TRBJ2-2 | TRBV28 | TGTGCCAACTCAGCGGGAGGTCCCCCCGGGGAGCTGTTTTTT | CANSAGGPPGELFF
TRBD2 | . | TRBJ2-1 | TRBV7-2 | TGTGCCAGCAGCTTATCAGCCGGGAGGGTTACCTACAATGAGCAGTTCTTC | CASSLSAGRVTYNEQFF
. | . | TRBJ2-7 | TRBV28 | TGTGCCAGCAGTTTAGGGCCCACAGTGCAGTACTTC | CASSLGPTVQYF
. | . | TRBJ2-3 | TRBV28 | TGTGCCAGCAGCGCGTACAGGGAGAGCACAGATACGCAGTATTTT | CASSAYRESTDTQYF
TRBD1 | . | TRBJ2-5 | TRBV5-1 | TGCGCCAGCAGCTCCGGACAGGGGGGGTTAGAGACCCAGTACTTC | CASSSGQGGLETQYF
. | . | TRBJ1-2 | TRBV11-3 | TGTGCCAGCAGCTTCCCAGGGGTTAAGATAGGCTACACCTTC | CASSFPGVKIGYTF
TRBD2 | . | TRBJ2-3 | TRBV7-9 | TGTGCCAGCAGCTGGCCCCGGGGGGTATCAGATACGCAGTATTTT | CASSWPRGVSDTQYF
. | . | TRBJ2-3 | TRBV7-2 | TGTGCCAGCAGCTCGGGGTTCAGCACAGATACGCAGTATTTT | CASSSGFSTDTQYF
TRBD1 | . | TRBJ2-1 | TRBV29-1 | TGCAGCGTTGTAGGAGAGAAGGGACAGGGCTCCTACAATGAGCAGTTCTTC | CSVVGEKGQGSYNEQFF
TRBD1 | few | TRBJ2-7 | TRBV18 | TGTGCCAGCTCACAAGACAGGGTCGAGCAGTACTTC | CASSQDRVEQYF
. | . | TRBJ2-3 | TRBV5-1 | TGCGCCAGCAGCTTGGAACAGAGCTCTAGCACAGATACGCAGTATTTT | CASSLEQSSSTDTQYF
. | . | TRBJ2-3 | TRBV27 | TGTGCCAGCAGTTTAAGGACAGCTAGCACAGATACGCAGTATTTT | CASSLRTASTDTQYF
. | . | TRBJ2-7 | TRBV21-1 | TGTGCCAGCAGCAAAGGGGGCAGGGGGCAATACGAGCAGTACTTC | CASSKGGRGQYEQYF
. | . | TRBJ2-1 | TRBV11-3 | TGTGCCAGCAGCTTGGGTGGGAGCTCCTACAATGAGCAGTTCTTC | CASSLGGSSYNEQFF
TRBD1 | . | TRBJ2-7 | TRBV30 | TGTGCCTGGGACAGGGGGCAAAGCGAGCAGTACTTC | CAWDRGQSEQYF
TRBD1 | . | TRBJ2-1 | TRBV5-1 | TGCGCCAGCAGCAGGGGGACAGGGGGCGAAGAGCAGTTCTTC | CASSRGTGGEEQFF
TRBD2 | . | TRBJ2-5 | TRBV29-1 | TGCAGCGTATACTTAGCGGGAGGGATCCAAGAGACCCAGTACTTC | CSVYLAGGIQETQYF
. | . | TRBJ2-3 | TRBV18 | TGTGCCAGCTCACCACTTAGTAGCACGGCGGATACGCAGTATTTT | CASSPLSSTADTQYF
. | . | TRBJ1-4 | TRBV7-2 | TGTGCCAGCAGTCGAATATCGGGTGAAAAACTGTTTTTT | CASSRISGEKLFF
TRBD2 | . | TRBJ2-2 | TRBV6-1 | TGTGCCAGCAGTGAGGGGGGGATGGCCGGGGAGCTGTTTTTT | CASSEGGMAGELFF
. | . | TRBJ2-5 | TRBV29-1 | TGCAGCGTTGAAAGGTCTACAGGGATGAGAAGAGAGACCCAGTACTTC | CSVERSTGMRRETQYF
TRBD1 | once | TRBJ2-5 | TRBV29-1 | TGCAGCGCCCGGACAGGGCAAGAGACCCAGTACTTC | CSARTGQETQYF
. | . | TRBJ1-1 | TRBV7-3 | TGTGCCAGCAGCCCATCAGGGCCGAACACTGAAGCTTTCTTT | CASSPSGPNTEAFF
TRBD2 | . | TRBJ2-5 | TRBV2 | TGTGCCAGCACGGGGGGAGCAGAGACCCAGTACTTC | CASTGGAETQYF
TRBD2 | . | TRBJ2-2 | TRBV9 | TGTGCCAGCAGCGCAGGACTAGCGGGAGTACGGGAGCTGTTTTTT | CASSAGLAGVRELFF
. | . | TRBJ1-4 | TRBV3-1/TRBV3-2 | TGTGCCAGCAGCCAAGTGGTGGGGGCTGAAAAACTGTTTTTT | CASSQVVGAEKLFF
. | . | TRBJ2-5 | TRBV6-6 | TGTGCCAGCAGTTACTCGAGTGCAGGGGATGAGACCCAGTACTTC | CASSYSSAGDETQYF
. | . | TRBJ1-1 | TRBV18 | TGTGCCAGCTCACCACCAGGGGGTGAAGCTTTCTTT | CASSPPGGEAFF
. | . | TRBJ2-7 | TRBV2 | TGTGCCAGCAGAGGGGGACGGTTAACCTACGAGCAGTACTTC | CASRGGRLTYEQYF
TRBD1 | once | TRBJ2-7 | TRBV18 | TGTGCCAGCTCAATCGGACAGGCAGAACTCTACGAGCAGTACTTC | CASSIGQAELYEQYF
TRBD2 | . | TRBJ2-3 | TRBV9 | TGTGCCAGCAGAGATGGGACTAGCGCTATCACAGATACGCAGTATTTT | CASRDGTSAITDTQYF
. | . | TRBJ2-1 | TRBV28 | TGTGCCAGCAGTTTGCCATACAATTACCCGCTCTTC | CASSLPYNYPLF
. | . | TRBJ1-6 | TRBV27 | TGTGCCAGCAGTGCCAGGGGTATGGGGAATTCACCCCTCCACTTT | CASSARGMGNSPLHF
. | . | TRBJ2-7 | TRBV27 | TGTGCCAGCAGTTCGCGGGGTGCCTACGAGCAGTACTTC | CASSSRGAYEQYF
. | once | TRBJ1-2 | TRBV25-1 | TGTGCCAGCAGTGAATATATTCGGGGGGACGGTGGCTACACCTTC | CASSEYIRGDGGYTF
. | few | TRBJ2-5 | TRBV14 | TGTGCCAGCAGCCAAGGTCTCGGGGTTTACAAAGAGACCCAGTACTTC | CASSQGLGVYKETQYF
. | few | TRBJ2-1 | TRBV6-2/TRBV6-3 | TGTGCCAGCAGTTACGGTGCGGAGCGAACCTTCTTC | CASSYGAERTFF
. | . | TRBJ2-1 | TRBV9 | TGTGCCAGCAGCGAACCCTGGGACAAGCCCGGGACTAATGCCTGGGACGAGCAGTTCTTC | CASSEPWDKPGTNAWDEQFF
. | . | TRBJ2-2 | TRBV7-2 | TGTGCCAGCAGCTTAGCCCTGTTTCTGGGGGAGCTGTTTTTT | CASSLALFLGELFF